This TCR beta chain is drawn from a study of blood T cell repertoires in COVID-19. Study-level information: The origin of the acute and convalescent COVID-19 samples was the United States, Italy and Spain. PBMCs, B-cell-depleted T cells, or T cells were the source of the cDNA or gDNA that made up the material.

Original handling: Nucleated cell counts were estimated from reference gene primer amplification. The assay was immunoSEQ multiplex PCR, and TCRdb's table has in-frame clones only and misses some. D and trimming come from the DNA, and the V and J calls and clone size come from that table. The sample has more than 110,000 clones; about 80% are singletons. CDR1 is ENHRY and CDR2 is SYGVKD in the germline V gene. CDR3 length: 15 amino acids. The junction had 8 bases not matched to a gene; V was cut back by 6 bases and J by 2 bases. The TCR comes from a human donor in a cohort sampled during active COVID-19. The V and J genes are TRBV10-3 and TRBJ2-3, with 7 bases aligning to TRBD1. The sequenced material came from peripheral blood. CDR3 nucleotides: TGTGCCATCAGCGGCCGACAGGGCAACACAGATACGCAGTATTTT. This encodes CAISGRQGNTDTQYF.